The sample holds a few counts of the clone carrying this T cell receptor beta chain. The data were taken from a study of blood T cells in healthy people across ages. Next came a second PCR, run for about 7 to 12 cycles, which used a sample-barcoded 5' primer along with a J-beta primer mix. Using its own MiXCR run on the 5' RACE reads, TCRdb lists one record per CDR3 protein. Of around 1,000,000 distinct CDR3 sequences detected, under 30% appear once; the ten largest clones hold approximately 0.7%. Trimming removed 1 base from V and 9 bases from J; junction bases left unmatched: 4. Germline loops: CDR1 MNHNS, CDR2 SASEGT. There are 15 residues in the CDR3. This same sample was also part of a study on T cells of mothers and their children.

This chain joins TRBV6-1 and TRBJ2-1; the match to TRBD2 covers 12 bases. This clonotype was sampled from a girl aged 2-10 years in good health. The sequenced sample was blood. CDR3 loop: CASSEGTSGIGEQFF. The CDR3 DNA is TGTGCCAGCAGTGAAGGGACTAGCGGGATAGGTGAGCAGTTCTTC.